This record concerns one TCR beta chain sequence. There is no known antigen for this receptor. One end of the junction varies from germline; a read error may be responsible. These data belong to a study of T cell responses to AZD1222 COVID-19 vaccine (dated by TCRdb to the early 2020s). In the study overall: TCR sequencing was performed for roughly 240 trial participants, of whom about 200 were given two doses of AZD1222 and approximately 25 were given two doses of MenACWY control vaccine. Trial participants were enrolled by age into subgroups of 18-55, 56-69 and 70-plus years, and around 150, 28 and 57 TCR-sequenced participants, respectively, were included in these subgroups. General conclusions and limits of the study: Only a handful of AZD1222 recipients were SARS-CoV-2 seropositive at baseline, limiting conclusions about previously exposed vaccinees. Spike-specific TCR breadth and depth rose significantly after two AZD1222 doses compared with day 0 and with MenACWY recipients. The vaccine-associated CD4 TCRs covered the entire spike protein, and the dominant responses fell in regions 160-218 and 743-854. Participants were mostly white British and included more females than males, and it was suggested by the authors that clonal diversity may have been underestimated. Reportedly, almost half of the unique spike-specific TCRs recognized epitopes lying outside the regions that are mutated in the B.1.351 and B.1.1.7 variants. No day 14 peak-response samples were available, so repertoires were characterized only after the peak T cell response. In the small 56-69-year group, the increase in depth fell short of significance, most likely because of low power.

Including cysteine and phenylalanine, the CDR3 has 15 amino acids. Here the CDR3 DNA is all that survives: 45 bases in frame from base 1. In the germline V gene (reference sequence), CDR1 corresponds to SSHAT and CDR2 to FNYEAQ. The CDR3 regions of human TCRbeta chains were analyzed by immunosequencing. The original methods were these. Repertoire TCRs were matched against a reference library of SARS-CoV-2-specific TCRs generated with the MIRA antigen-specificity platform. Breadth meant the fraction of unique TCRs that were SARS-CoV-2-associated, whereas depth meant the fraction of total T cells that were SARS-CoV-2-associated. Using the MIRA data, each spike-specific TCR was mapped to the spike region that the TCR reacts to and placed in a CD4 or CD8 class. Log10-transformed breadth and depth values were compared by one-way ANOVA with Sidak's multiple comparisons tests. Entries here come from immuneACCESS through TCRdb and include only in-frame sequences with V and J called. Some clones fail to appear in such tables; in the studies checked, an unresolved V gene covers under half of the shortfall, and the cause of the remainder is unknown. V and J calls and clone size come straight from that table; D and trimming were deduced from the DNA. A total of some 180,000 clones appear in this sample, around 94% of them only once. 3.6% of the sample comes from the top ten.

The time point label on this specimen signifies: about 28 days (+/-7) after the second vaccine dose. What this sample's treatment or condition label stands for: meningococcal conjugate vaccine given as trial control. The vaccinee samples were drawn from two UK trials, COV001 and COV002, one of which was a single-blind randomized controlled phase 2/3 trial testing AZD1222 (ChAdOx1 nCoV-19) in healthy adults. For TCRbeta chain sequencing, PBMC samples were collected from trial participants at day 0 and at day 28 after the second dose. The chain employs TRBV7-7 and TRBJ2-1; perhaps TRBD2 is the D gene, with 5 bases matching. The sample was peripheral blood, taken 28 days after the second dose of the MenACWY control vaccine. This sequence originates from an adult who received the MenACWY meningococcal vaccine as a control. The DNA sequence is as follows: TGTGCTAGCAGCTTAGCGAATGGAGGTCACAATGAGCAGTTCTTC. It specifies CASSLANGGHNEQFF.